Listed below are T cell receptor beta chains from one sample, sequenced in a study of identifying expanded T cells in peripheral blood. Assay used: immunoSEQ multiplex PCR; TCRdb lists only in-frame clones, some missing. The table lists about 84,000 clones, approximately 84% of them singletons. Input material: blood. These receptor sequences come from a person aged 18-69 years in good health. Both conserved end residues are part of each CDR3. The D gene is left open where the match is weak. Part of the rows lack a size; the others show once, few, many or a class for expanded clones.

V gene	J gene	D gene	clone size	CDR3 DNA	CDR3 protein
TRBV5-1	TRBJ2-7	TRBD2	.	TGCGCCAGCAGCTTGGAGGCGGGGGGATCGGGCGAGCAGTACTTC	CASSLEAGGSGEQYF
TRBV6-5	TRBJ2-5	.	.	TGTGCCAGCAGTTACTTGGGGACAAAGGAGACCCAGTACTTC	CASSYLGTKETQYF
TRBV19	TRBJ2-5	TRBD2	.	TGTGCCAGTAGTATTGGGACTAGCGGGGGGGAGGAGACCCAGTACTTC	CASSIGTSGGEETQYF
TRBV19	TRBJ1-1	TRBD1	.	TGTGCCAGTAGTTTGCGGACAGGGTCGGCAACTGAAGCTTTCTTT	CASSLRTGSATEAFF
TRBV2	TRBJ2-7	TRBD2	.	TGTGCCAGCAACAAGCCCGGGACTAGCGGGGGGCCTCCAAACGCATACGAGCAGTACTTC	CASNKPGTSGGPPNAYEQYF
TRBV15	TRBJ2-7	.	medium-sized	TGTGCCACGGCTGAGGGGAGATCGTACGAGCAGTACTTC	CATAEGRSYEQYF
TRBV7-8	TRBJ2-1	.	.	TGTGCCAGCAGCTCCCCGGGCACCTTCTACAATGAGCAGTTCTTC	CASSSPGTFYNEQFF
TRBV5-6	TRBJ2-7	.	.	TGTGCCAGCAGCTTGAGGCAGTTTTACGAGCAGTACTTC	CASSLRQFYEQYF
TRBV2	TRBJ1-2	.	.	TGTGCCAGCAGCGGAGGACAGAGTTTTAATCGAGACTATGGCTACACCTTC	CASSGGQSFNRDYGYTF
TRBV5-6	TRBJ2-5	TRBD1	.	TGTGCCAGCAGCCCGGACAGGGGGGGGACCCAGTACTTC	CASSPDRGGTQYF
TRBV7-9	TRBJ1-2	.	.	TGTGCCAGCAGCTTAAAAGGACTGGGCTATGGCTACACCTTC	CASSLKGLGYGYTF
TRBV19	TRBJ1-2	.	few	TGTGCCAGTAGTTTACCACAGGGCCTCCCCTATGGCTACACCTTC	CASSLPQGLPYGYTF
TRBV5-6	TRBJ2-5	.	.	TGTGCCAGCAGCGGAGAGACCCAGTACTTC	CASSGETQYF
TRBV10-3	TRBJ2-7	TRBD2	once	TGTGCCATCAGTGGGGTTAGCGGGGTTTCCTACGAGCAGTACTTC	CAISGVSGVSYEQYF
TRBV7-2	TRBJ1-3	.	.	TGTGCCAGCAGCTTAAGGGGCTCTGGAAACACCATATATTTT	CASSLRGSGNTIYF
TRBV6-5	TRBJ1-2	.	.	TGTGCCAGCAGTTACGGGCACTATGGCTACACCTTC	CASSYGHYGYTF
TRBV18	TRBJ2-3	.	.	TGTGCCAGCACACCGTGGCCGGGGACGCAACGCACAGATACGCAGTATTTT	CASTPWPGTQRTDTQYF
TRBV2	TRBJ2-1	.	.	TGTGCCAGCAGTGGATTCTCTGGTGAGCAGTTCTTC	CASSGFSGEQFF
TRBV4-1	TRBJ1-5	.	.	TGCGCCAGCCATCATCAGGGGAGGAATCAGCCCCAGCATTTT	CASHHQGRNQPQHF
TRBV6-5	TRBJ1-1	.	.	TGTGCCAGCAGGAGGGGTACTGGGGACACTGAAGCTTTCTTT	CASRRGTGDTEAFF
TRBV4-1	TRBJ1-1	.	.	TGCGCCAGCAGCCGAGGACTGATGATGAACACTGAAGCTTTCTTT	CASSRGLMMNTEAFF
TRBV4-3	TRBJ1-2	TRBD1	.	TGCGCCAGCAGCCAAGATGATCCGGGACAGGTGCCTTCTAACTATGGCTACACCTTC	CASSQDDPGQVPSNYGYTF
TRBV4-1	TRBJ1-5	.	.	TGCGCCAGCAGCCAAGATCGGGGGGGTCAGCCCCAGCATTTT	CASSQDRGGQPQHF
TRBV7-6	TRBJ2-7	.	.	TGTGCCAGCAGCTTAGAAGCAGGGGAGTACGAGCAGTACTTC	CASSLEAGEYEQYF
TRBV29-1	TRBJ1-1	TRBD1	.	TGCAGCGTTGCCGGGACAGGGCTATCCCACACTGAAGCTTTCTTT	CSVAGTGLSHTEAFF
TRBV6-5	TRBJ2-7	TRBD1	.	TGTGCCAGCAGTTACGACAGGGACTACGAGCAGTACTTC	CASSYDRDYEQYF
TRBV6-6	TRBJ2-7	TRBD1	.	TGTGCCAGCAGCCTTGGGACAGCCTACGAGCAGTACTTC	CASSLGTAYEQYF
TRBV19	TRBJ1-2	TRBD1	.	TGTGCCAGTAGTATGAACAGGGGAGGGGCCACTAACTATGGCTACACCTTC	CASSMNRGGATNYGYTF
TRBV7-6	TRBJ1-5	.	few	TGTGCCAGCAGCTTAGGACAGTCGGGCAATCAGCCCCAGCATTTT	CASSLGQSGNQPQHF
TRBV30	TRBJ2-1	.	.	TGTGCCTGGAGTGTATTGGTACAGGGATCTAGAGAGCAGTTCTTC	CAWSVLVQGSREQFF
TRBV29-1	TRBJ1-1	.	.	TGCGAAGCCACAAGGAACACTGAAGCTTTCTTT	CEATRNTEAFF
TRBV2	TRBJ2-3	.	.	TGTGCCAGCGCCTTGACAGATACGCAGTATTTT	CASALTDTQYF
TRBV28	TRBJ1-6	.	once	TGTGCCAGCAGTTCACCGGGGCCTGGTAATTCACCCCTCCACTTT	CASSSPGPGNSPLHF
TRBV11-2	TRBJ1-2	TRBD1	once	TGTGCCAGCAGCATACAGGGGAAAGGCTACACCTTC	CASSIQGKGYTF
TRBV5-6	TRBJ1-2	.	.	TGTGCCAGCAGCTTGGGCTGGGGTGAAGGCTACACCTTC	CASSLGWGEGYTF
TRBV10-3	TRBJ1-3	TRBD1	.	TGTGCCATCAGTGGGTTCATTATGACCCCGGGACAGGGGCCTGGAAACACCATATATTTT	CAISGFIMTPGQGPGNTIYF
TRBV6-1	TRBJ2-7	.	.	TGTGCCAGCAGTACCCTCAGGCGGTCATACGAGCAGTACTTC	CASSTLRRSYEQYF
TRBV7-9	TRBJ1-5	.	.	TGTGCCAGCAGCGAGGGGAATCAGCCCCAGCATTTT	CASSEGNQPQHF